Here is one TCR beta chain with its context. The CDR3 is 13 residues long. CDR1 is SEHNR and CDR2 is FQNEAQ in the germline V gene (reference sequence). Trimming shortened V by 5 bases and J by 5 bases, and 10 bases separated the two germline ends. Methods used by the authors: Estimates of nucleated cell counts were drawn from the amplification of reference gene primers. This table comes from immunoSEQ multiplex PCR, and its TCRdb copy is limited to in-frame clones, with some not included. From that table come the V and J calls and clone size; the DNA was used to work out D and trimming. The sample shows about 110,000 clones, roughly four fifths of them seen only once. The entry originates in a study of blood T cell repertoires in COVID-19. Study overall: Sources were T cells, B-cell-depleted T cells, or PBMCs; the material itself was cDNA or gDNA.

The TCR sequence derives from a woman in her sixties or seventies with acute or convalescent COVID-19. The sample consisted of peripheral blood. The V and J genes are TRBV7-9 and TRBJ1-3; no clear D gene. Here the CDR3 reads CASSISERNTIYF. CDR3 in DNA: TGTGCCAGCAGCATCTCCGAGCGAAACACCATATATTTT.